The 13 T cell receptor beta chains listed next were all sequenced from one sample in a study of Graves' ophthalmopathy and Graves' hyperthyroidism. Using RNA transcripts, the TCR beta CDR3 regions were amplified. An opening RT-PCR round employed HTBI primers and preceded a second-round multiplex PCR. TCRdb re-analysed the multiplex PCR reads in MiXCR, keeping a single row per CDR3 protein. This sample yields over a million distinct CDR3 sequences, of which 35% to 40% are seen a single time; 11% belongs to the top ten. Source material: peripheral blood or thyroid tissue (not recorded which). All receptors come from an adult man with Graves' hyperthyroidism.

This clonotype was picked up many times. This chain uses TRBV25-1 with TRBJ2-7; TRBD1 agrees at 7 bases. V shed 6 bases and J 0 bases; nucleotides not matched to a gene: 11. Germline-derived CDR1 and CDR2 are MGHDK and SYGVNS. This CDR3 spans 16 amino acids. CDR3 DNA: TGTGCCAGCAGCACCAACGTAGAGGGGGCCTCCTACGAGCAGTACTTC. This codes for CASSTNVEGASYEQYF.

The rearrangement links TRBV15 to TRBJ2-5; the match to TRBD2 covers 8 bases. Germline V gene lookup returns CDR1 LNHNV and CDR2 YYDKDF (reference sequence). The V segment lost 0 bases and the J segment 2 bases; nucleotides outside the gene matches: 5. The CDR3 runs 16 residues. CDR3 region: CATSRDSERGQETQYF. The CDR3 DNA sequence: TGTGCCACCAGCAGAGACTCGGAGCGGGGGCAAGAGACCCAGTACTTC.

This clonotype was seen at least ten times. The genes are TRBV12-3 or TRBV12-4 and TRBJ2-5; D remains ambiguous. The V end lost 6 bases, the J end lost 4 bases, and 6 bases lay between the germline ends. This CDR3 is 11 amino acids long. Here the CDR3 reads CASSFLETQYF. The CDR3 DNA follows: TGTGCCAGCAGCTTCTTAGAGACCCAGTACTTC.

This clonotype has a count of ten or more. V and J are TRBV11-2 and TRBJ1-2, with 8 bases identical to TRBD1. CDR3 length: 13 amino acids. The ends lost 7 bases at V and 8 bases at J; junction bases unmatched: 9. CDR1 and CDR2 (germline): SGHAT, FQNNGV. CDR3 region: CASTPDRAGGYTF. In DNA form, the CDR3 reads TGTGCCAGCACTCCGGACAGGGCGGGAGGCTACACCTTC. The full variable domain, its missing parts supplied by reference TRBV11-2 and TRBJ1-2, is EAGVAQSPRYKIIEKRQSVAFWCNPISGHATLYWYQQILGQGPKLLIQFQNNGVVDDSQLPKDRFSAERLKGVDSTLKIQPAKLEDSAVYLCASTPDRAGGYTFGSGTRLTVV.

The chain employs TRBV27 and TRBJ2-7; possible D gene TRBD2, 5 bases. This CDR3 is built from 15 residues. Trimming removed 5 bases at V and 2 bases at J, with 16 bases between. Per germline, CDR1 MNHEY and CDR2 SMNVEV (reference sequence). In DNA, the CDR3 is TGTGCCAGCAGTCCGCGGACTTACGCCCCCTACGAGCAGTACTTC. This gives the protein CASSPRTYAPYEQYF.

The rearrangement joins TRBV15 to TRBJ1-6; TRBD1 agrees at 9 bases. CDR1 is LNHNV, CDR2 YYDKDF, per germline (reference sequence). V trimming: 4 bases; J trimming: 10 bases; junction bases outside the gene matches: 8. The CDR3 is 15 residues long. For the CDR3, the DNA is TGTGCCACCAGCACCAGGGACAGGGTTGGCTCACCCCTCCACTTT. This codes for CATSTRDRVGSPLHF.

V usage is TRBV11-2 and J usage is TRBJ2-7, with a tentative D call TRBD2 (6 bases). Per germline, CDR1 SGHAT and CDR2 FQNNGV. The CDR3 covers 17 residues. V was pared by 5 bases and J by 4 bases, with 24 bases between. CDR3 sequence reads: CASSRSLAALGVYEQYF. The CDR3 coding sequence is TGTGCCAGCAGCCGGTCGTTAGCGGCGCTCGGGGTGTACGAGCAGTACTTC. The entire variable domain, with the rest obtained from reference TRBV11-2 and TRBJ2-7, is as follows: EAGVAQSPRYKIIEKRQSVAFWCNPISGHATLYWYQQILGQGPKLLIQFQNNGVVDDSQLPKDRFSAERLKGVDSTLKIQPAKLEDSAVYLCASSRSLAALGVYEQYFGPGTRLTVT.

In its sample, this clonotype was seen many times. The chain has TRBV11-2 and TRBJ1-1; TRBD1 matches 10 bases. The CDR3 sequence is 15 residues long. Per germline, CDR1 SGHAT and CDR2 FQNNGV. V shed 5 bases, J shed 1 base, and the junction held 4 bases outside the gene matches. The CDR3 sequence: CASSRRTGGNTEAFF. DNA for the CDR3: TGTGCCAGCAGCAGGCGGACAGGGGGGAACACTGAAGCTTTCTTT.

In regard to this clonotype: A much larger clone differs by one base, so this may be a read error. V usage is TRBV5-8 and J usage is TRBJ1-2, with D possibly being TRBD1 (6 bases). V shed 0 bases and J shed 7 bases, with 13 bases lying between them. The CDR3 loop spans 14 amino acids. Per germline, CDR1 SGHTS and CDR2 YDEGEE. This chain's CDR3 is CASSLGAGAGGYTF. The CDR3 DNA follows: TGTGCCAGCAGCTTGGGGGCAGGGGCTGGTGGCTACACCTTC.

This clonotype was detected many times. The CDR3 DNA follows: TGTGCCAGCAAGGCAGGGGACCTAACCTCTGGGGCCAACGTCCTGACTTTC. Its protein is CASKAGDLTSGANVLTF. The rearrangement uses TRBV6-1 and TRBJ2-6; a weak D match, TRBD1 (6 bases). There are 17 residues in the CDR3. The V gene's germline CDR1 is MNHNS and CDR2 SASEGT. Deletions cut 7 bases from V and 0 bases from J, with 16 bases between.

This clonotype was seen many times. The chain employs TRBV19 and TRBJ1-6; D is undetermined. Trimming stripped 6 bases from V and 7 bases from J, with 16 bases between. Germline CDR1 reads LNHDA; CDR2 reads SQIVND (reference sequence). This CDR3 is 15 amino acids long. CDR3 sequence: CASREDTNGNSPLHF. In nucleotides, the CDR3 is TGTGCCAGTAGAGAAGACACCAACGGGAATTCACCCCTCCACTTT.

In its sample, this clonotype was seen a few times. This chain connects TRBV27 to TRBJ2-5; D is unresolved. Germline CDR1 MNHEY, CDR2 SMNVEV (reference sequence). Trimming took off 4 bases at V and 0 bases at J, with 12 bases between the two ends. The CDR3 extends over 15 amino acids. CDR3 sequence: CASSSLVYNQETQYF. As DNA, the CDR3 is TGTGCCAGCAGTTCTCTAGTGTATAACCAAGAGACCCAGTACTTC.

This chain connects TRBV12-3 or TRBV12-4 to TRBJ1-1; TRBD1 is a possible D gene (5 bases). V lost 2 bases to trimming and J lost 5 bases, with 9 bases between them. The CDR3 is 13 residues long. The CDR3 here is CASSLRGETEAFF. The CDR3 DNA is TGTGCCAGCAGTTTAAGGGGTGAGACTGAAGCTTTCTTT.